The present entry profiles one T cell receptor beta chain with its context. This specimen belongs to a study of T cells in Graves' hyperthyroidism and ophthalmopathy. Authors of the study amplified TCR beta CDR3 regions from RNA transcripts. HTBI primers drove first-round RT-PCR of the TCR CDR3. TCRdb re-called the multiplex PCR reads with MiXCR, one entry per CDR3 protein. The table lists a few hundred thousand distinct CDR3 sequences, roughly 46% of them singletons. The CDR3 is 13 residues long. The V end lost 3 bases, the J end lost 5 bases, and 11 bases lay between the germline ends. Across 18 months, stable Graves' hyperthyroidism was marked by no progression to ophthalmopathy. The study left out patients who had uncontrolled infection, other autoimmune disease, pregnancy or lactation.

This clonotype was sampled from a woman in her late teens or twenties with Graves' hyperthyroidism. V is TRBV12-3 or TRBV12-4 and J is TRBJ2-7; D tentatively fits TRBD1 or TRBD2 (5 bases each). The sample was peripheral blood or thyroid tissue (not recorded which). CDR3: CASSLGVANEQYF. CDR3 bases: TGTGCCAGCAGTTTGGGGGTGGCTAACGAGCAGTACTTC.